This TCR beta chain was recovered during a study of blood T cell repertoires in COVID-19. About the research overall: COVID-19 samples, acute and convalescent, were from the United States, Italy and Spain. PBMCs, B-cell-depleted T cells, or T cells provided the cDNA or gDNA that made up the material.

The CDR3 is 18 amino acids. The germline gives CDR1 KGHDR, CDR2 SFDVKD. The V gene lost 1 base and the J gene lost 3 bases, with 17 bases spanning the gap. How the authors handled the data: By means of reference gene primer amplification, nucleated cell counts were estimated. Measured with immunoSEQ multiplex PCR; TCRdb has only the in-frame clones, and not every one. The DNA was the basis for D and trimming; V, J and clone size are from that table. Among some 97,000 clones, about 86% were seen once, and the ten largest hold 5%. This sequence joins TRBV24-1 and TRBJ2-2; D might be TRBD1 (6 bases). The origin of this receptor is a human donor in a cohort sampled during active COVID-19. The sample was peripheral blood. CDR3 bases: TGTGCCACCAGTGATTTTTCGTCTGACAGGATGCACACCGGGGAGCTGTTTTTT. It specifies CATSDFSSDRMHTGELFF.